These 5 T cell receptor beta chains share one sample of origin, sequenced in a study of cytomegalovirus exposure and HLA in healthy donors. Vbeta (60) and Jbeta (13) primers were used in the PCR. Method: immunoSEQ multiplex PCR; TCRdb's copy keeps in-frame clones and lacks some. Of 120,000 to 150,000 clones detected, around 59% appear once; the ten largest clones hold approximately 1.7%. The sequenced material came from PBMCs. Receptors originate from a male donor in good health and CMV-seronegative.

The J gene is TRBJ1-5, the V gene TRBV11-2; no clear D gene. The V and J ends lost 2 bases and 4 bases respectively, with 12 bases between them. Germline values: CDR1 SGHAT, CDR2 FQNNGV. The CDR3 is 15 amino acids. The CDR3 region has the DNA TGTGCCAGCAGCTTACGAGGATTTCGTAATCAGCCCCAGCATTTT. Protein sequence: CASSLRGFRNQPQHF.

This sequence joins TRBV5-4 and TRBJ2-1; D is possibly TRBD1 (6 bases). This CDR3 comprises 13 residues. In germline, CDR1 is SGHNT, CDR2 YYREEE (reference sequence). Trimming removed 0 bases from V and 7 bases from J, with 8 bases in between. CDR3 region: CASSLDGTNEQFF. The DNA of the CDR3 is TGTGCCAGCAGCTTGGACGGGACAAATGAGCAGTTCTTC.

The chain combines TRBV2 with TRBJ1-1, with D unclear. Trimming took off 5 bases at V and 0 bases at J, with 7 bases between the two ends. CDR1 is SNHLY, CDR2 FYNNEI, per germline. This CDR3 is 13 amino acids long. The CDR3 region is CASSRGMNTEAFF. CDR3 in DNA: TGTGCCAGCAGTCGAGGAATGAACACTGAAGCTTTCTTT.

J is TRBJ1-2 and V is TRBV6-5; TRBD1 matches at 7 bases. Germline V gives CDR1 MNHEY, CDR2 SVGAGI. V shed 6 bases, J shed 2 bases, and the junction held 6 bases outside the gene matches. The CDR3 is 14 residues long. CDR3 sequence reads: CASSRGQLNYGYTF. The CDR3 region has the DNA TGTGCCAGCAGCCGGGGACAGCTGAACTATGGCTACACCTTC.

To note about this clone: Additional DNA sequences in this sample encode the identical CDR3. The chain couples TRBV18 to TRBJ1-1; D gene unclear. Germline CDR1 is KGHSH and CDR2 is LQKENI. The CDR3 has 13 residues. Trimming stripped 3 bases from V and 3 bases from J, with 8 bases between. CDR3 residues: CASSPSQDTEAFF. CDR3 nucleotides: TGTGCCAGCTCACCTTCTCAGGACACTGAAGCTTTCTTT.